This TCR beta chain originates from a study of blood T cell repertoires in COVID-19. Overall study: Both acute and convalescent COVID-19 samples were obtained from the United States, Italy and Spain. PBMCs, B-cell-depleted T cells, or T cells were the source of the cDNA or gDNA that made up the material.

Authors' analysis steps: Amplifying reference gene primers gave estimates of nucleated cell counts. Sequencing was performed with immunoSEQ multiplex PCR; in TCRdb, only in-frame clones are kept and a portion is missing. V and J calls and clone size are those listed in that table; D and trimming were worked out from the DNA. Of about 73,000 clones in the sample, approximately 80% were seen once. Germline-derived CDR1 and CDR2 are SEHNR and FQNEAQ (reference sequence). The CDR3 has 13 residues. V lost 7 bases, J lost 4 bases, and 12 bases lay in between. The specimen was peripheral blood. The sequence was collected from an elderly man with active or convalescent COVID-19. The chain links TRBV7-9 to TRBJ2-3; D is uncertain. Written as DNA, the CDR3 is TGTGCCAGCACCTCTCCAGGCCCAGATACGCAGTATTTT. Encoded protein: CASTSPGPDTQYF.